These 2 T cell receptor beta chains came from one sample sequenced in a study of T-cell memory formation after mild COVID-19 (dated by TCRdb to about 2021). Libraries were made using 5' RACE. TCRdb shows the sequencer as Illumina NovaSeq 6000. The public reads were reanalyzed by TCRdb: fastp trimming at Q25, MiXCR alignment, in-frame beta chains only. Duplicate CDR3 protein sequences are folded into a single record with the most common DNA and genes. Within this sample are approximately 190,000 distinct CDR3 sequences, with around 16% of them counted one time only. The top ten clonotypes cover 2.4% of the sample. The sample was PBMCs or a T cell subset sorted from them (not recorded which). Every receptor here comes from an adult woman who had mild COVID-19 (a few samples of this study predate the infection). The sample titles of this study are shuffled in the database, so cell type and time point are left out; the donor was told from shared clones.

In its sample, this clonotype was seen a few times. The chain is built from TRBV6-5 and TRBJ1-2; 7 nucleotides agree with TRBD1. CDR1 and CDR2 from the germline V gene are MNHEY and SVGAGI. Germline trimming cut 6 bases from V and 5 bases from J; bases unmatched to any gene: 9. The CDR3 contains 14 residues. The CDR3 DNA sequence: TGTGCCAGCAGAAGACAGGGCAGAGGTTATGGCTACACCTTC. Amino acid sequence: CASRRQGRGYGYTF.

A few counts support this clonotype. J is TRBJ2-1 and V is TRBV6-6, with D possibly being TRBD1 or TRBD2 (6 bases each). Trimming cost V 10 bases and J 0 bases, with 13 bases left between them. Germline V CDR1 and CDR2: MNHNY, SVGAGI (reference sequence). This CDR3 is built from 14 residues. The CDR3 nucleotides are TGTGCCACCTATCGGGGGCCCTCCTACAATGAGCAGTTCTTC. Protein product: CATYRGPSYNEQFF.